This TCR beta chain appears in the sequencing data of a study of neurological immune-mediated disorders. From the 5' RACE reads, TCRdb called clonotypes with MiXCR, one entry per CDR3 protein. The table has more than 45,000 distinct CDR3 sequences, about an eighth seen once. Many counts were recorded for this clonotype. Healthy control samples came from blood bank volunteers in Maryland, USA. Unsorted libraries used 2 million PBMCs kept at -80 degrees C. The sample consisted of PBMCs. The clonotype was recovered from a man between 60 and 75 years old in good health.

CDR3 sequence reads: CASSSSGGYYNEQFF. The CDR3 nucleotides are TGTGCCAGCAGCTCAAGCGGGGGGTACTACAATGAGCAGTTCTTC. The chain uses TRBV3-1 and TRBJ2-1; 9 bases fit TRBD2. Germline values: CDR1 LGHDT, CDR2 YNNKEL (reference sequence). V shed 5 bases, J shed 3 bases, and the junction held 5 bases outside the gene matches. This CDR3 has 15 amino acids.